The 10 T cell receptor beta chains listed next were all sequenced from one sample in a study of T cell changes during pregnancy in multiple sclerosis. The repertoire was sequenced with immunoSEQ multiplex PCR; TCRdb's copy has only in-frame clones and lacks some. The sample includes 30,000 to 45,000 clones, 91% of them seen just once. The specimen comprised CD4+ T cells from peripheral blood mononuclear cells, sampled in the second trimester of pregnancy. The receptor source for this set is a female donor in good health, enrolled as a control in a pregnancy study.

V and J are TRBV11-2 and TRBJ2-5; unclear D gene. Germline V gives CDR1 SGHAT, CDR2 FQNNGV. This CDR3 spans 14 amino acids. The V gene lost 0 bases and the J gene lost 3 bases, with 8 bases spanning the gap. The CDR3 protein is CASSLDLVKETQYF. In DNA, the CDR3 is TGTGCCAGCAGCTTAGACTTAGTTAAAGAGACCCAGTACTTC.

The rearrangement links TRBV7-2 to TRBJ1-1; 9 nucleotides line up with TRBD1. The CDR3 spans 13 residues. In germline, CDR1 is SGHTA, CDR2 FQGNSA. V dropped 6 bases and J dropped 5; count of bases not matched to a gene: 4. CDR3 in amino acids: CASRTDRGTEAFF. Written as DNA, the CDR3 is TGTGCCAGCAGAACGGACAGGGGAACTGAAGCTTTCTTT.

In its sample, this clone was seen a few times. V and J are TRBV19 and TRBJ1-5; D call uncertain. Germline V gene sequence: CDR1 LNHDA, CDR2 SQIVND (reference sequence). V dropped 6 bases and J dropped 0 bases, with 9 bases sitting between them. The CDR3 consists of 14 residues. The chain's CDR3 is CASSKEYSNQPQHF. The CDR3 DNA follows: TGTGCCAGTAGCAAAGAGTATAGCAATCAGCCCCAGCATTTT.

This clone has just one count. The chain links TRBV15 to TRBJ2-2; 14 bases align to TRBD2. The CDR3 spans 17 residues. With V trimmed by 3 bases and J by 7 bases, 7 bases remained unmatched. Germline CDR1 reads LNHNV; CDR2 reads YYDKDF (reference sequence). The CDR3 loop is CATSRGLAGANGGELFF. The DNA for the CDR3 is TGTGCCACCAGCAGGGGACTAGCGGGGGCTAATGGCGGGGAGCTGTTTTTT.

The chain couples TRBV6-1 to TRBJ1-5; 8 bases map to TRBD1. Germline V CDR1 and CDR2: MNHNS, SASEGT. The ends lost 7 bases at V and 2 bases at J; junction bases unmatched: 4. This CDR3 is 14 amino acids long. CDR3 sequence (DNA): TGTGCCAGCAACCCACAGGGGGGCAATCAGCCCCAGCATTTT. It specifies CASNPQGGNQPQHF.

The chain recombines TRBV6-1 with TRBJ2-3; D is possibly TRBD1 (6 bases). Trimming removed 7 bases at V and 0 bases at J, with 14 bases between. The germline V gene has CDR1 MNHNS and CDR2 SASEGT. The CDR3 has 15 residues. DNA of the CDR3: TGTGCCAGCATCTCCGGGACAACTAGCACAGATACGCAGTATTTT. This encodes CASISGTTSTDTQYF.

Only one count was recorded for this clone. The rearrangement links TRBV5-4 to TRBJ1-3; D is possibly TRBD1 (5 bases). This CDR3 comprises 14 residues. Germline values: CDR1 SGHNT, CDR2 YYREEE (reference sequence). Trimming cost V 4 bases and J 9 bases, with 17 bases left between them. The CDR3 coding sequence is TGTGCCAGCAGCGCGGGACGGCGGGAAGGCACCATATATTTT. It encodes CASSAGRREGTIYF.

The CDR3 coding sequence is TGTGCCAGCAGCTTAGCGGCCCGGGAAAACACCATATATTTT. This codes for CASSLAARENTIYF. The chain carries TRBV7-6 and TRBJ1-3, with D hard to call. Trimming pared 0 bases from V and 6 bases from J, leaving 9 bases between. This CDR3 has 14 amino acids. Germline V lookup: CDR1 SGHVS, CDR2 FNYEAQ.

V is TRBV7-8 and J is TRBJ1-1, with D unclear. Trimming cost V 0 bases and J 5 bases, with 10 bases left between them. The germline V gene has CDR1 SGHVS and CDR2 FQNEAQ. The CDR3 contains 14 residues. In DNA, the CDR3 is TGTGCCAGCAGCTTAGCGCGTCCTCGTACTGAAGCTTTCTTT. It is translated as CASSLARPRTEAFF.

This chain uses TRBV5-6 with TRBJ2-5; D might be TRBD2 (7 bases). Germline loops: CDR1 SGHDT, CDR2 YYEEEE. Trimming cost V 2 bases and J 3 bases, with 11 bases left between them. The CDR3 loop spans 14 amino acids. Written as DNA, the CDR3 is TGTGCCAGCAGCTTTGCGGGGGCAAAAGAGACCCAGTACTTC. Its protein product is CASSFAGAKETQYF.